What follows are 16 T cell receptor beta chains derived from one specimen sequenced in a study of Ad26.COV2.S vaccination and SARS-CoV-2 variants. Here immunoSEQ multiplex PCR was the method, and the copy in TCRdb shows in-frame clones only, minus some. This table holds some 250,000 clones, 85% to 90% found once. Treatment in this sample: approximately 18 received Ad26.COV2.S at low or high dose, single or two shots; roughly five received placebo; per-sample allocation not given. Sampling took place 63 days after the first vaccine or placebo injection. The material sequenced was peripheral blood, taken in a trial of Ad26.COV2.S vaccine versus placebo. The source is a person between 18 and 59 years old who received the Ad26.COV2.S COVID-19 vaccine or a placebo.

The chain carries TRBV27 and TRBJ2-3; TRBD2 matches at 11 bases. CDR1 MNHEY and CDR2 SMNVEV come from the germline V gene (reference sequence). CDR3 length: 15 amino acids. With 6 bases clipped from V and 2 bases from J, the junction kept 4 bases outside the gene matches. The chain's CDR3 is CASRYSGRATDTQYF. CDR3 DNA: TGTGCCAGCAGATATAGCGGGAGGGCCACAGATACGCAGTATTTT.

The chain couples TRBV6-2 or TRBV6-3 to TRBJ2-7; D possibly corresponds to TRBD1 (6 bases). The CDR3 totals 16 residues. The germline V gene has CDR1 MNHEY and CDR2 SVGEGT. V lost 0 bases and J 2 bases, leaving 14 bases between the germline ends. The CDR3 nucleotides read TGTGCCAGCAGTTACTCGCCTGGGGGCAGAGCCTACGAGCAGTACTTC. Encoded protein: CASSYSPGGRAYEQYF.

In its sample, this clone was seen a few times. V gene TRBV5-1 combines with J gene TRBJ2-7, with D unclear. V was trimmed by 0 bases and J by 1 base, leaving 5 bases between them. Germline V gives CDR1 SGHRS, CDR2 YFSETQ. The length of the CDR3 is 13 residues. CDR3 in amino acids: CASSLVQSYEQYF. As DNA, the CDR3 is TGCGCCAGCAGCTTGGTACAGTCCTACGAGCAGTACTTC.

The chain couples TRBV5-8 to TRBJ1-4, with a possible D match to TRBD1 (5 bases). The ends were cut back, 0 bases at V and 0 bases at J, with 18 bases in the middle. The CDR3 totals 19 residues. The germline gives CDR1 SGHTS, CDR2 YDEGEE. This chain's CDR3 is CASSLDPGQIFATNEKLFF. CDR3 DNA sequence: TGTGCCAGCAGCTTGGATCCAGGGCAGATCTTTGCAACTAATGAAAAACTGTTTTTT.

This chain connects TRBV6-5 to TRBJ2-2; 7 nucleotides match TRBD1. The CDR3 is 16 residues long. Per the germline V gene, CDR1 is MNHEY and CDR2 is SVGAGI. V gave up 1 base and J gave up 0 bases; unmatched junction bases: 2. The CDR3 loop reads CASSYWQGANTGELFF. Written as DNA, the CDR3 is TGTGCCAGCAGTTACTGGCAGGGGGCGAACACCGGGGAGCTGTTTTTT.

V is TRBV5-4 and J is TRBJ2-7; tentatively, D is TRBD2 (6 bases). V was pared by 9 bases and J by 3 bases, with 13 bases between. The germline CDR1 and CDR2 sequences are SGHNT and YYREEE (reference sequence). CDR3 length: 12 amino acids. CDR3 amino acids: CATGRESYEQYF. DNA for the CDR3: TGTGCCACTGGACGGGAGAGCTACGAGCAGTACTTC.

This sequence joins TRBV7-2 and TRBJ2-1; 11 nucleotides align to TRBD2. This CDR3 has 15 residues. Germline loops: CDR1 SGHTA, CDR2 FQGNSA. V trimming: 1 base; J trimming: 9 bases; junction bases outside the gene matches: 5. CDR3 nucleotides: TGTGCCAGCAGCTTAGGGGCTAGCGGGGGGACTGAGCAGTTCTTC. It is translated as CASSLGASGGTEQFF.

The chain is built from TRBV27 and TRBJ2-1, with 12 positions matching TRBD2. The J segment lost 2 bases and the V segment lost 5 bases, leaving 10 bases of the junction unmatched. The germline gives CDR1 MNHEY, CDR2 SMNVEV (reference sequence). The CDR3 sequence is 18 residues long. The CDR3 nucleotides read TGTGCCAGCAGTGCGACTAGCGGGGGTACGGCGGCCTACAATGAGCAGTTCTTC. Its translation: CASSATSGGTAAYNEQFF.

The chain uses TRBV10-3 and TRBJ2-7; 11 bases match TRBD2. Trimming took 11 bases from V and 0 from J; bases not matched to a gene: 3. Germline assignment: CDR1 ENHRY and CDR2 SYGVKD. The CDR3 covers 13 residues. The CDR3 spells CALAGGNSYEQYF. CDR3 coding DNA: TGTGCCTTAGCGGGAGGGAACTCCTACGAGCAGTACTTC.

This clone was seen a single time. The CDR3 loop reads CASSLTGQVNNEQFF. Written as DNA, the CDR3 is TGCGCCAGCAGCTTGACGGGACAGGTGAACAATGAGCAGTTCTTC. This chain links TRBV5-1 with TRBJ2-1; TRBD1 matches at 8 bases. The germline V gene encodes CDR1 SGHRS and CDR2 YFSETQ. This CDR3 contains 15 residues. V shed 1 base and J 5 bases; nucleotides not matched to a gene: 5.

This clone occurred a few times. The gene calls are TRBV28 and TRBJ2-1; either TRBD1 or TRBD2 may supply D (5 bases each). The V gene's germline CDR1 is MDHEN and CDR2 SYDVKM. The CDR3 has 16 amino acids. V was clipped by 4 bases and J by 6 bases, with 19 bases between them. The CDR3: CASSSGNAWGFNEQFF. The CDR3 coding sequence is TGTGCCAGCAGTTCCGGAAATGCCTGGGGGTTCAATGAGCAGTTCTTC.

This chain connects TRBV6-2 or TRBV6-3 to TRBJ2-7, with D tentatively TRBD1 or TRBD2 (6 bases each). V gave up 0 bases and J gave up 1 base, with 19 bases separating them. CDR1 and CDR2 from the germline V gene are MNHEY and SVGEGT. The CDR3 is 18 amino acids. The CDR3 sequence is CASSYSLVGAGLSYEQYF. CDR3 nucleotide sequence: TGTGCCAGCAGTTACTCCCTCGTGGGGGCGGGATTATCCTACGAGCAGTACTTC.

The chain combines TRBV27 with TRBJ2-3; weak D call: TRBD1 (7 bases). Germline CDR1 is MNHEY and CDR2 is SMNVEV (reference sequence). The V gene lost 5 bases and the J gene lost 5 bases, with 14 bases spanning the gap. The CDR3 covers 14 residues. The CDR3 is CASSGPQGGDTQYF. In DNA form, the CDR3 reads TGTGCCAGCAGTGGCCCCCAGGGGGGAGATACGCAGTATTTT.

The chain uses TRBV9 and TRBJ2-1; TRBD1 aligns across 8 bases. Germline values: CDR1 SGDLS, CDR2 YYNGEE. V dropped 0 bases and J dropped 8; count of bases not matched to a gene: 10. The length of the CDR3 is 16 residues. The CDR3 nucleotides are TGTGCCAGCAGCGTAGCCCTTAGGACAGGGAGCGATGAGCAGTTCTTC. Its protein is CASSVALRTGSDEQFF.

This clone showed up just once. The chain combines TRBV19 with TRBJ1-5; perhaps TRBD1 as D (6 bases). This CDR3 is built from 14 residues. Deletions cut 5 bases from V and 5 bases from J, with 13 bases between. Germline CDR1 is LNHDA and CDR2 is SQIVND (reference sequence). CDR3 in amino acids: CASSVQQGHQPQHF. Here the CDR3 DNA reads TGTGCCAGTAGTGTACAACAGGGCCATCAGCCCCAGCATTTT.

The chain employs TRBV28 and TRBJ2-1; 10 bases agree with TRBD1. This CDR3 comprises 13 residues. J lost 15 bases, V lost 3 bases, and 8 bases had no gene match. Germline V gives CDR1 MDHEN, CDR2 SYDVKM. The CDR3 DNA reads TGTGCCAGCAGTTTTACTTTGGGACAGGGGTCGTTCTTC. Its translation: CASSFTLGQGSFF.